A selection of T cell receptor beta chains follows, all from one sample in a study of cytomegalovirus exposure and HLA in healthy donors. Clones were sequenced by immunoSEQ multiplex PCR, and TCRdb holds only the in-frame ones, with some missing. The sample carries 130,000 to 150,000 clones, approximately 80% recorded once. Sequenced input: PBMCs. The receptors were sampled from a man aged 35-49 years in good health and CMV-seropositive. The CDR3 runs from the conserved cysteine through the conserved F or W. The order of the fields is J gene, clone size, V gene, CDR3 protein. The size of a clone is reported for some rows only, either as once, few or many, or as a class for expanded clones.

TRBJ1-5,-,TRBV2,CASRELSLQPQHF
TRBJ1-1,-,TRBV10-3,CAISESQAGGAPEAFF
TRBJ1-1,-,TRBV30,CAWAGGITEAFF
TRBJ2-7,-,TRBV28,CASLSGQGVHYEQYF
TRBJ1-5,-,TRBV18,CASSGTGYSNQPQHF
TRBJ2-1,few,TRBV9,CASSVAGQTYNEQFF
TRBJ2-7,-,TRBV2,CATTVAGAKYEQYF
TRBJ1-1,few,TRBV5-1,CASSSTQGRVNTEAFF
TRBJ2-3,-,TRBV9,CASSPRLAGATDTQYF
TRBJ2-1,-,TRBV27,CASSFLKLAGNNEQFF
TRBJ1-1,few,TRBV27,CASSLSEQMNTEAFF
TRBJ1-4,-,TRBV4-3,CASSSLGGATNEKLFF
TRBJ2-5,-,TRBV6-5,CASSYGTRGTQYF
TRBJ1-5,once,TRBV6-1,CASSLTVYSNQPQHF
TRBJ1-2,once,TRBV5-4,CASSWTGLDYGYTF
TRBJ2-7,-,TRBV7-2,CASSLEAGLYEQYF
TRBJ2-1,-,TRBV6-1,CATPGQGPNEQFF
TRBJ1-2,-,TRBV5-1,CASSLAGTGTGDYTF
TRBJ1-4,-,TRBV23-1,CASSQSLTGPDNEKLFF
TRBJ2-1,-,TRBV7-9,CSSSWDGDRQFF
TRBJ1-5,-,TRBV27,CASSPGEVWQPQHF
TRBJ2-7,-,TRBV7-9,CASSQRTGGYEQYF
TRBJ1-4,-,TRBV5-1,CASKRTGETNEKLFF
TRBJ2-1,-,TRBV10-1,CASSHPRAGAYNEQFF
TRBJ1-3,-,TRBV5-1,CASSGPDSGNTIYF
TRBJ2-2,few,TRBV27,CASSHSGLGTGELFF
TRBJ1-1,-,TRBV10-3,CAISRQGAGNTEAFF
TRBJ1-1,-,TRBV9,CASSGNRDGSTEAFF
TRBJ1-1,-,TRBV7-9,CASSRSQAMNTEAFF
TRBJ1-2,-,TRBV5-4,CASSANRGLNYGYTF
TRBJ2-7,-,TRBV5-1,CASSFGKGEQYF
TRBJ1-6,-,TRBV11-2,CASSSLTGLNSPLHF
TRBJ1-2,-,TRBV7-9,CASSSRQGWYYGYTF
TRBJ1-1,-,TRBV7-9,CASSFGTMNTEAFF
TRBJ2-3,-,TRBV7-7,CASSPTGLAGDLEQTQYF
TRBJ2-2,-,TRBV13,CASSLTANTGELFF
TRBJ2-5,-,TRBV9,CASSAPRLAGDRGETQYF
TRBJ2-1,-,TRBV10-3,CAIRRDSSYNEQFF
TRBJ1-1,once,TRBV7-9,CASSLAGGKEAFF
TRBJ2-6,-,TRBV19,CASSTGDSGANVLTF
TRBJ1-2,-,TRBV6-1,CASSVTGDYGYTF
TRBJ1-2,-,TRBV18,CASSPDRAGGYTF
TRBJ2-3,-,TRBV9,CASSVRLAVSDTQYF
TRBJ1-5,once,TRBV6-1,CVSRREPNQPQHF
TRBJ2-1,-,TRBV7-3,CASSLLSGSSYNEQFF